Listed below are T cell receptor beta chains from one sample, sequenced in a study of cytotoxic CD8 clonotypes in ibrutinib-treated CLL. Here immunoSEQ multiplex PCR was the method, and the copy in TCRdb shows in-frame clones only, minus some. This sample has around 310,000 clones, with about 80% found just once. The specimen was PBMCs, collected before ibrutinib treatment. The receptors shown here come from a human donor with chronic lymphocytic leukemia. Each CDR3 is given without its conserved first and last residue.

j_call	v_call	cdr3_aa
TRBJ2-7	TRBV7-2	ASSVRGPSYEQY
TRBJ2-5	TRBV7-9	ASSQGASGRAWETQY
TRBJ1-2	TRBV4-3	ASSQVGQFGDGYT
TRBJ2-7	TRBV4-3	ASSQVFPGTYEQY
TRBJ2-1	TRBV12-5	ASGLVPQIHEQF
TRBJ2-5	TRBV2	ASRLVRETQY
TRBJ1-5	TRBV30	AWRDKGNQPQH
TRBJ1-1	TRBV7-9	ASIQDRVRNTEAF
TRBJ2-7	TRBV7-8	ASSLGLAGGYHEQY
TRBJ2-7	TRBV2	ASTEGARGYEQY
TRBJ2-7	TRBV27	ASRGGTEQY
TRBJ2-2	TRBV5-1	ASSESPSGTGTGELF
TRBJ2-3	TRBV29-1	SVSTTEKDTQY
TRBJ2-7	TRBV29-1	SVLLSSGSYEQY
TRBJ2-7	TRBV19	ASSTGTGYEQY
TRBJ1-2	TRBV7-2	ASSLAATGNYGYT
TRBJ2-7	TRBV5-6	ASSAGSLSYEQY
TRBJ1-2	TRBV5-4	ATKRGQGNGYT
TRBJ2-7	TRBV5-4	ASSLSLGGPYEQY
TRBJ2-7	TRBV29-1	SVGTGVYEQY
TRBJ2-7	TRBV15	ATSKVGGSSYEQY
TRBJ2-2	TRBV9	ASSVEGSTGELF
TRBJ2-7	TRBV6-5	ASSSPGTAYEQY
TRBJ1-5	TRBV6-1	ASSEQGNRQPQH
TRBJ2-7	TRBV14	ASSQRPGTYEQY
TRBJ1-1	TRBV30	ACLGQPEAF
TRBJ2-1	TRBV7-9	ASSPPGATSSYNEQF
TRBJ2-7	TRBV2	ASSEASGRYEQY
TRBJ2-2	TRBV4-2	ASSQEVIGGELF